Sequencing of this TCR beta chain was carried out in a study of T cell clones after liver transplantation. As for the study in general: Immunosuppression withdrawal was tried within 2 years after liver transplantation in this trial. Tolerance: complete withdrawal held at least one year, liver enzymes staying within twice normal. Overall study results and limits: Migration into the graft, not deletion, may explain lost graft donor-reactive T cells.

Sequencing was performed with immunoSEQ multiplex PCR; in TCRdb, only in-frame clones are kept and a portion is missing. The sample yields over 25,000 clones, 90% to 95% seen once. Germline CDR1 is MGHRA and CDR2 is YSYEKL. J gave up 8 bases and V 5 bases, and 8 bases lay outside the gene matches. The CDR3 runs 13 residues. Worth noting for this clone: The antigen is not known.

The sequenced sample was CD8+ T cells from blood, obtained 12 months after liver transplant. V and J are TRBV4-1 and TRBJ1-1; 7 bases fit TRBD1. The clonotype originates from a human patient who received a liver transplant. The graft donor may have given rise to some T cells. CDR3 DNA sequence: TGCGCCAGCAGCTATCGGACAGGCCAAGAAGCTTTCTTT. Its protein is CASSYRTGQEAFF.